Listed below are T cell receptor beta chains from one sample, sequenced in a study of patients and donors after allogeneic stem cell transplantation. MiXCR, run by TCRdb on the RT-PCR reads, gives a single entry per CDR3 protein. The sample includes about 110,000 distinct CDR3 sequences, around 38% of them seen just once. Sample: blood, either unsorted or a sorted T cell fraction (not recorded which). All receptors derive from a human donor who was either an allogeneic HSCT recipient or a stem cell or donor lymphocyte infusion donor (not recorded which). It is not recorded whose cells these are; they may come from a transplant donor. CDR3s include the opening cysteine and the closing phenylalanine or tryptophan. Each record gives: D gene, clone size, V gene, J gene, CDR3 protein, CDR3 DNA. The D gene is left open where the match is weak. Clone size is shown for a subset of rows, as once, few, many or a class of expanded clone.

D: NA
size: few
V: TRBV7-7
J: TRBJ1-4
CDR3: CASPPEDLFF
DNA: TGTGCTAGCCCCCCGGAGGACCTGTTTTTT

D: NA
size: NA
V: TRBV29-1
J: TRBJ2-3
CDR3: CSVLGSSNFTDTQYF
DNA: TGCAGCGTTCTGGGCTCATCAAATTTCACAGATACGCAGTATTTT

D: NA
size: few
V: TRBV7-9
J: TRBJ1-2
CDR3: CASSSRPGQRYTF
DNA: TGTGCCAGCAGCTCCCGTCCAGGGCAGCGCTACACCTTC

D: TRBD1
size: few
V: TRBV5-1
J: TRBJ1-2
CDR3: CASRSGQNYGYTF
DNA: TGCGCCAGCAGGTCGGGACAGAACTATGGCTACACCTTC

D: NA
size: NA
V: TRBV27
J: TRBJ1-6
CDR3: CASSPRRGGLSDSPLHF
DNA: TGTGCCAGCAGTCCCCGGAGGGGGGGGCTTTCGGATTCACCCCTCCACTTT

D: NA
size: NA
V: TRBV4-3
J: TRBJ2-7
CDR3: CASSQDGGYEQYF
DNA: TGCGCCAGCAGCCAGGACGGGGGCTACGAGCAGTACTTC

D: NA
size: NA
V: TRBV20-1
J: TRBJ2-3
CDR3: CSARYSYTQYF
DNA: TGCAGTGCTAGATACTCTTATACGCAGTATTTT

D: TRBD1
size: NA
V: TRBV3-1
J: TRBJ1-5
CDR3: CASSRGTARNQPQHF
DNA: TGTGCCAGCAGCCGAGGGACAGCCCGAAATCAGCCCCAGCATTTT

D: NA
size: NA
V: TRBV27
J: TRBJ1-2
CDR3: CASRGTGNSYTF
DNA: TGTGCCAGCAGGGGTACAGGGAATAGCTACACCTTC

D: TRBD2
size: NA
V: TRBV29-1
J: TRBJ2-3
CDR3: CTVGMRVAGHTDTQYF
DNA: TGCACCGTTGGGATGAGGGTAGCGGGGCACACAGATACGCAGTATTTT

D: NA
size: few
V: TRBV29-1
J: TRBJ1-1
CDR3: CSAWVGANTEAFF
DNA: TGCAGCGCCTGGGTAGGGGCGAACACTGAAGCTTTCTTT

D: NA
size: few
V: TRBV6-1
J: TRBJ1-5
CDR3: CASSVVGVIQPQHF
DNA: TGTGCCAGCAGTGTAGTCGGGGTTATTCAGCCCCAGCATTTT

D: TRBD1
size: NA
V: TRBV25-1
J: TRBJ2-2
CDR3: CASSEGQGARTGELFF
DNA: TGTGCCAGCAGTGAAGGGCAGGGGGCGAGGACCGGGGAGCTGTTTTTT

D: NA
size: few
V: TRBV20-1
J: TRBJ1-1
CDR3: CSAEGGVAFF
DNA: TGCAGTGCCGAGGGGGGGGTAGCTTTCTTT

D: NA
size: many
V: TRBV28
J: TRBJ1-2
CDR3: CASSLDRLDGYTF
DNA: TGTGCCAGCAGTTTGGACAGACTAGATGGCTACACCTTC

D: TRBD2
size: NA
V: TRBV4-1
J: TRBJ2-5
CDR3: CASSQAFLAGVETQYF
DNA: TGCGCCAGCAGCCAAGCTTTCCTAGCGGGAGTGGAGACCCAGTACTTC

D: TRBD2
size: NA
V: TRBV13
J: TRBJ2-1
CDR3: CASRRWGLAEYNEQFF
DNA: TGTGCCAGCAGAAGATGGGGACTAGCGGAGTACAATGAGCAGTTCTTC

D: NA
size: NA
V: TRBV7-2
J: TRBJ2-5
CDR3: CASSWLGAVTQYF
DNA: TGTGCCAGCAGCTGGTTGGGCGCTGTGACCCAGTACTTC

D: NA
size: NA
V: TRBV28
J: TRBJ1-1
CDR3: CAGRDGGHTEAFF
DNA: TGTGCCGGCCGGGACGGGGGGCACACTGAAGCTTTCTTT

D: NA
size: NA
V: TRBV25-1
J: TRBJ1-6
CDR3: CASRPQPHRNSPLHF
DNA: TGTGCCAGCCGTCCACAGCCACATAGAAATTCACCCCTCCACTTT

D: NA
size: NA
V: TRBV11-2
J: TRBJ2-5
CDR3: CASRPRSVETQYF
DNA: TGTGCCAGCCGCCCCAGGAGTGTTGAGACCCAGTACTTC

D: NA
size: NA
V: TRBV7-2
J: TRBJ2-2
CDR3: CASSLGSLGVTGELFF
DNA: TGTGCCAGCAGCTTGGGGAGTTTGGGAGTTACCGGGGAGCTGTTTTTT

D: TRBD1
size: few
V: TRBV6-5
J: TRBJ1-2
CDR3: CASSYGTGGPGGYTF
DNA: TGTGCCAGCAGTTACGGAACAGGGGGCCCCGGTGGCTACACCTTC

D: NA
size: once
V: TRBV7-9
J: TRBJ1-1
CDR3: CASSSKTTGNTEAFF
DNA: TGTGCCAGCAGCTCGAAAACGACAGGCAACACTGAAGCTTTCTTT

D: NA
size: NA
V: TRBV28
J: TRBJ1-1
CDR3: CASSTSGRNTEAFF
DNA: TGTGCCAGCAGTACCTCTGGACGGAACACTGAAGCTTTCTTT

D: NA
size: many
V: TRBV12-3/TRBV12-4
J: TRBJ2-3
CDR3: CASSALRVSDTQYF
DNA: TGTGCCAGCAGCGCTTTAAGAGTGTCAGATACGCAGTATTTT

D: NA
size: NA
V: TRBV24-1
J: TRBJ2-1
CDR3: CATSDWDEEGPRSSYNEQFF
DNA: TGTGCCACCAGTGATTGGGACGAAGAAGGACCCCGGAGCTCCTACAATGAGCAGTTCTTC

D: NA
size: few
V: TRBV12-3/TRBV12-4
J: TRBJ2-7
CDR3: CASSWNYLYEQYF
DNA: TGTGCCAGCAGTTGGAACTATCTCTACGAGCAGTACTTC